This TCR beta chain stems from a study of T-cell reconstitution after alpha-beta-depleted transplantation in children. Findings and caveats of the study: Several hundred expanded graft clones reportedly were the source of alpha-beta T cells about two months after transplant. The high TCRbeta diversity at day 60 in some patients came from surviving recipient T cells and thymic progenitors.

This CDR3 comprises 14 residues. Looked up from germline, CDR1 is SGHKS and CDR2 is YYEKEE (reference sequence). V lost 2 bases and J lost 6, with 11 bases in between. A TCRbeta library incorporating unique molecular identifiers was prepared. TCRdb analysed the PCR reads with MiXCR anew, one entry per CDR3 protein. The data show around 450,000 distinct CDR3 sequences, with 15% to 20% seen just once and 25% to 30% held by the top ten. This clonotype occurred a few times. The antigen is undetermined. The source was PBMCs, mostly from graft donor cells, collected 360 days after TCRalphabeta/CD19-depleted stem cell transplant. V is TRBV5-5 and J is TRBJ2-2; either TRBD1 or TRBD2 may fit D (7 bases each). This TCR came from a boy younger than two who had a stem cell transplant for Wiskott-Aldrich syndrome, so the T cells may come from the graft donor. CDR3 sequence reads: CASSFPGGAGELFF. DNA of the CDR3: TGTGCCAGCAGCTTCCCAGGGGGGGCCGGGGAGCTGTTTTTT.